A single sample gave rise to the 28 T cell receptor beta chains below, sequenced in a study of beta chain features in type 1 diabetes. The isolated RNA, all of it, was reverse transcribed, so expressed TCRB transcripts were what got sequenced. Clones were sequenced by immunoSEQ multiplex PCR, and TCRdb holds only the in-frame ones, with some missing. The data show about 620,000 clones, roughly 16% seen once. Sample: naive CD4+ T cells from blood. Receptors originate from a man between 18 and 29 years old in good health.

V usage is TRBV5-6 and J usage is TRBJ2-5, with 7 bases aligning to TRBD1. The germline V gene has CDR1 SGHDT and CDR2 YYEEEE. The CDR3 totals 13 residues. The V and J ends lost 4 bases and 7 bases, in that order; junction bases with no gene match: 7. CDR3 protein: CASSVDRDGTQYF. CDR3 nucleotides: TGTGCCAGCAGCGTCGACAGGGATGGGACCCAGTACTTC. Full variable domain (remainder filled in from reference TRBV5-6 and TRBJ2-5): DAGVTQSPTHLIKTRGQQVTLRCSPKSGHDTVSWYQQALGQGPQFIFQYYEEEERQRGNFPDRFSGHQFPNYSSELNVNALLLGDSALYLCASSVDRDGTQYFGPGTRLLVL.

This clone was seen a handful of times. The V and J genes are TRBV6-1 and TRBJ1-1; no clear D. The CDR3 spans 14 residues. Germline V gene sequence: CDR1 MNHNS, CDR2 SASEGT. V lost 4 bases and J 5 bases, leaving 14 bases between the germline ends. CDR3 amino acids: CASSVHQSPTEAFF. For the CDR3, the DNA is TGTGCCAGCAGTGTTCATCAGAGCCCAACTGAAGCTTTCTTT.

The rearrangement links TRBV10-3 to TRBJ2-7; maybe TRBD2 (6 bases). V was trimmed by 8 bases and J by 3 bases, leaving 11 bases between them. CDR3 length: 12 amino acids. From germline, CDR1 is ENHRY and CDR2 SYGVKD. CDR3 region: CAIRGALYEQYF. The CDR3, as DNA: TGTGCCATCCGCGGGGCCCTCTACGAGCAGTACTTC.

The rearrangement links TRBV18 to TRBJ1-1; D is uncertain. Germline values: CDR1 KGHSH, CDR2 LQKENI. There are 16 residues in the CDR3. V lost 11 bases and J 5 bases, leaving 27 bases between the germline ends. The CDR3 reads CASQPQELGRVTEAFF. DNA of the CDR3: TGTGCCTCGCAGCCCCAGGAGCTGGGAAGGGTGACTGAAGCTTTCTTT.

A note on this clone: At the DNA level, this CDR3 is encoded by other sequences in the same sample as well. This sequence joins TRBV6-5 and TRBJ1-2; 7 bases match TRBD1. Per the germline V gene, CDR1 is MNHEY and CDR2 is SVGAGI. This CDR3 comprises 13 residues. The ends lost 3 bases at V and 7 bases at J; junction bases unmatched: 5. This CDR3 is CASSYAQGSGYTF. DNA for the CDR3: TGTGCCAGCAGTTATGCACAGGGGAGTGGCTACACCTTC.

The chain carries TRBV6-5 and TRBJ2-7, with D unresolved. The germline V gene encodes CDR1 MNHEY and CDR2 SVGAGI. V was trimmed by 6 bases and J by 3 bases, leaving 9 bases between them. The CDR3 runs 12 residues. The CDR3 protein is CASSSGHYEQYF. The DNA for the CDR3 is TGTGCCAGCAGCTCCGGGCACTACGAGCAGTACTTC.

The chain has TRBV28 and TRBJ2-7, with 8 positions matching TRBD2. J was trimmed by 2 bases and V by 5 bases; bases with no gene match: 5. Germline lookup yields CDR1 MDHEN and CDR2 SYDVKM. The CDR3 covers 14 residues. CDR3 nucleotide sequence: TGTGCCAGCAGTGAGAGCGGGAGCACCTACGAGCAGTACTTC. This sequence encodes CASSESGSTYEQYF.

This clone occurred a few times. The rearrangement uses TRBV4-2 and TRBJ2-7; no clear D. V lost 0 bases, J lost 4 bases, and 7 bases lay in between. Germline V gene data show CDR1 as LGHNA and CDR2 as YNFKEQ. This CDR3 region has 13 residues. CDR3 nucleotide sequence: TGTGCCAGCAGCCAAGATGAGGAATACGAGCAGTACTTC. As protein: CASSQDEEYEQYF.

This clone was seen a few times. The rearrangement joins TRBV5-5 to TRBJ2-5; 8 positions agree with TRBD1. This CDR3 has 15 amino acids. CDR1 and CDR2 from the germline V gene are SGHKS and YYEKEE (reference sequence). Trimming at V came to 4 bases and at J to 7 bases, leaving 12 bases not matched to a gene. CDR3 in amino acids: CASSGGQGAGSTQYF. The CDR3 nucleotides read TGTGCCAGCAGCGGCGGACAGGGTGCAGGGTCGACCCAGTACTTC.

The chain links TRBV7-2 to TRBJ2-3; TRBD1 might be the D (6 bases). V was cut by 5 bases and J by 11 bases, with 14 bases left in between. CDR1 SGHTA and CDR2 FQGNSA come from the germline V gene. The CDR3 is made up of 12 amino acids. DNA for the CDR3: TGTGCCAGCAGCGGCAGGGGTTGGGAGCAGTATTTT. Protein sequence: CASSGRGWEQYF.

In this sample, this clone turned up a few times. This chain links TRBV10-3 with TRBJ2-2; no clear D. Germline loops: CDR1 ENHRY, CDR2 SYGVKD. Trimming removed 3 bases from V and 3 bases from J, with 8 bases in between. The CDR3 loop spans 14 amino acids. DNA for the CDR3: TGTGCCATCAGTGAAATTCTCGACACCGGGGAGCTGTTTTTT. Residues: CAISEILDTGELFF.

This clone came up a few times. The V and J genes are TRBV7-9 and TRBJ2-3; TRBD1 matches at 7 bases. V was pared by 3 bases and J by 1 base, with 10 bases of the junction left unmatched. The CDR3 is 17 residues long. Germline CDR1 and CDR2: SEHNR and FQNEAQ (reference sequence). This CDR3 is CASSFSPLRGRTDTQYF. As DNA, the CDR3 is TGTGCCAGCAGCTTTAGCCCCTTAAGGGGGCGCACAGATACGCAGTATTTT.

In this sample, this clone turned up a few times. The chain has TRBV4-1 and TRBJ2-7; D gene uncertain. V lost 2 bases and J 3 bases, leaving 11 bases between the germline ends. The germline CDR1 and CDR2 sequences are MGHRA and YSYEKL. This CDR3 has 14 residues. The CDR3 coding sequence is TGCGCCAGCAGCCAACCAGTTAGGAGCTACGAGCAGTACTTC. Its protein product is CASSQPVRSYEQYF.

The chain is built from TRBV6-6 and TRBJ2-3; tentatively, D is TRBD2 (6 bases). This CDR3 spans 16 amino acids. Trimming stripped 5 bases from V and 0 bases from J, with 15 bases between. In germline, CDR1 is MNHNY, CDR2 SVGAGI (reference sequence). In DNA form, the CDR3 reads TGTGCCAGCAGTCATGCCCGGCGGGGTAGCACAGATACGCAGTATTTT. This gives the protein CASSHARRGSTDTQYF.

The chain combines TRBV9 with TRBJ2-1; D not certain. Germline lookup yields CDR1 SGDLS and CDR2 YYNGEE. The length of the CDR3 is 15 residues. V was cut by 0 bases and J by 7 bases, with 14 bases left in between. CDR3 nucleotide sequence: TGTGCCAGCAGCGTAGGGAGTTCGGTTCGGAATGAGCAGTTCTTC. Amino acid sequence: CASSVGSSVRNEQFF. The full variable domain, with the rest looked up from reference TRBV9 and TRBJ2-1, is DSGVTQTPKHLITATGQRVTLRCSPRSGDLSVYWYQQSLDQGLQFLIQYYNGEERAKGNILERFSAQQFPDLHSELNLSSLELGDSALYFCASSVGSSVRNEQFFGPGTRLTVL.

As regards this clone: Other DNA variants within this sample encode the same CDR3. The chain carries TRBV18 and TRBJ2-7; D gene ambiguous. The CDR3 sequence is 13 residues long. Germline V CDR1 and CDR2: KGHSH, LQKENI. V was trimmed by 1 base and J by 3 bases, leaving 7 bases between them. The CDR3 coding sequence is TGTGCCAGCTCACCACAAGGCAGCTACGAGCAGTACTTC. Its translation is CASSPQGSYEQYF.

This clone has just a few counts. The chain links TRBV4-3 to TRBJ2-7, with 10 bases aligning to TRBD1. This CDR3 is built from 15 residues. With 0 bases clipped from V and 3 bases from J, the junction kept 2 bases outside the gene matches. Germline CDR1 LGHNA, CDR2 YSLEER. For the CDR3, the DNA is TGCGCCAGCAGCCAAGAGGACAGGGGGAACTACGAGCAGTACTTC. The encoded protein is CASSQEDRGNYEQYF.

This chain's CDR3 is CASSVARVETQYF. The CDR3 DNA sequence: TGTGCCAGCAGCGTAGCCCGCGTAGAGACCCAGTACTTC. The chain combines TRBV9 with TRBJ2-5; no clear D. Trimming pared 0 bases from V and 4 bases from J, leaving 7 bases between. The CDR3 is 13 amino acids. In germline, CDR1 is SGDLS, CDR2 YYNGEE.

The J gene is TRBJ2-5, the V gene TRBV7-2; 8 positions agree with TRBD2. The germline V gene has CDR1 SGHTA and CDR2 FQGNSA. CDR3 length equals 13 residues. Trimming removed 8 bases from V and 1 base from J; junction bases left unmatched: 3. The CDR3 coding sequence is TGTGCCAGCGAAGCGGGGGTCCAAGAGACCCAGTACTTC. Residues: CASEAGVQETQYF.

This clone was seen more than once but under ten times. J is TRBJ2-1 and V is TRBV9; D is unresolved. The germline V gene has CDR1 SGDLS and CDR2 YYNGEE. Trimming took 0 bases from V and 4 from J, leaving 5 bases between them. The CDR3 sequence is 13 residues long. CDR3 loop: CASSVETYNEQFF. Here the CDR3 DNA reads TGTGCCAGCAGCGTAGAAACTTACAATGAGCAGTTCTTC.

J is TRBJ2-5 and V is TRBV9; D is perhaps TRBD1 (5 bases). The CDR3 length is 16 residues. Germline-derived CDR1 and CDR2 are SGDLS and YYNGEE. Trimming left V 0 bases short and J 5 bases short, with 17 bases between. CDR3 loop: CASSVATASGRETQYF. In DNA form, the CDR3 reads TGTGCCAGCAGCGTAGCTACGGCGTCAGGGCGGGAGACCCAGTACTTC.

This clone was observed a few times. This sequence joins TRBV5-8 and TRBJ2-3, with TRBD1 matching 9 bases. The CDR3 sequence is 14 residues long. V lost 5 bases to trimming and J lost 1 base; unmatched junction nucleotides: 2. CDR1 SGHTS and CDR2 YDEGEE come from the germline V gene. CDR3 sequence reads: CASRRQGGTDTQYF. CDR3 nucleotides: TGTGCCAGCAGAAGACAGGGGGGCACAGATACGCAGTATTTT. The complete variable domain, with remaining parts taken from reference TRBV5-8 and TRBJ2-3, reads EAGVTQSPTHLIKTRGQQATLRCSPISGHTSVYWYQQALGLGLQFLLWYDEGEERNRGNFPPRFSGRQFPNYSSELNVNALELEDSALYLCASRRQGGTDTQYFGPGTRLTVL.

The genes are TRBV2 and TRBJ1-5; 8 bases match TRBD1. The CDR3 spans 16 residues. Germline CDR1 SNHLY, CDR2 FYNNEI. The J segment lost 4 bases and the V segment lost 0 bases, leaving 5 bases of the junction unmatched. CDR3 loop: CASSEAFQGANQPQHF. CDR3 coding DNA: TGTGCCAGCAGTGAAGCGTTTCAGGGGGCGAATCAGCCCCAGCATTTT.

This clone showed up just a few times. J is TRBJ2-7 and V is TRBV5-6; possibly TRBD2 for D (5 bases). CDR1 and CDR2 (germline): SGHDT, YYEEEE. The V gene lost 0 bases and the J gene lost 2 bases, with 9 bases spanning the gap. CDR3 length: 14 residues. CDR3 nucleotides: TGTGCCAGCAGCTTGGCCGCGGGCACCTACGAGCAGTACTTC. Translating it yields CASSLAAGTYEQYF.

This clone has only a few counts. This chain uses TRBV6-5 with TRBJ1-1; 7 nucleotides match TRBD1. Losses at the gene ends were 6 bases for V and 7 bases for J; bases not matched to a gene: 8. The CDR3 is made up of 13 amino acids. CDR1 and CDR2 from the germline V gene are MNHEY and SVGAGI. CDR3 sequence: CASRADRVGEAFF. The CDR3, as DNA: TGTGCCAGCAGGGCCGACAGGGTCGGTGAAGCTTTCTTT.

The sample holds a few counts of this clone. The rearrangement links TRBV9 to TRBJ2-6; D is ambiguous. CDR1 SGDLS and CDR2 YYNGEE come from the germline V gene. V lost 0 bases and J lost 0, with 16 bases in between. The CDR3 runs 19 residues. The CDR3 coding sequence is TGTGCCAGCAGCGTAGTTAGACGTCCTTCAAGCTCTGGGGCCAACGTCCTGACTTTC. Residues: CASSVVRRPSSSGANVLTF.

This sequence joins TRBV28 and TRBJ1-1; unclear D gene. The V gene's germline CDR1 is MDHEN and CDR2 SYDVKM. This CDR3 is built from 15 residues. The V end lost 5 bases, the J end lost 4 bases, and 17 bases lay between the germline ends. The CDR3 DNA is TGTGCCAGCAGTGCACCAGCCCGGTCGATCACTGAAGCTTTCTTT. Translating it yields CASSAPARSITEAFF.

In this sample, this clone turned up a few times. The junction and the germline gene differ at one end; a read error may be behind it. The chain recombines TRBV12-5 with TRBJ1-1; D is ambiguous. Germline assignment: CDR1 LGHNT and CDR2 FRNRAP. The CDR3 sequence is 12 residues long. CDR3 in amino acids: CASGPAGRMEVF. The CDR3 coding sequence is TGTGCTAGTGGCCCCGCCGGGAGGATGGAAGTATTT.